This TCR beta chain was found in a study of shared T cell receptors in the human thymus. This clone was observed once. Only in-frame clones appear in the TCRdb table, and some are missing; sequencing was by immunoSEQ multiplex PCR. The data contain 65,000 to 70,000 clones, nearly 95% of them seen just once; the ten biggest clones take up around 0.035%. The V gene end was trimmed by 7 bases and the J gene end by 6 bases; junction bases not matched to a gene: 18. This CDR3 has 16 residues. Germline-derived CDR1 and CDR2 are SGHRS and YFSETQ. The source is a human donor. Sequences were obtained from thymocytes. The chain uses TRBV5-1 and TRBJ1-2, with 7 bases that match TRBD1. CDR3: CASGDSDRDFWDGYTF. CDR3 nucleotides: TGCGCCAGCGGAGATTCCGACAGGGATTTTTGGGATGGCTACACCTTC.